A selection of T cell receptor beta chains follows, all from one sample in a study of CD8 T cells in seronegative destructive rheumatoid arthritis. Sequencing was performed with immunoSEQ multiplex PCR; in TCRdb, only in-frame clones are kept and a portion is missing. The table records 10,000 to 15,000 clones, roughly four fifths of them present only once. Material for sequencing was CD8+ T cells from blood. Receptors originate from a woman aged 30-55 years with seronegative destructive rheumatoid arthritis. Both conserved end residues are part of each CDR3. D genes are given only for firm matches. Clone size is shown for a subset of rows, as once, few, many or a class of expanded clone.

>TRBJ2-3|TRBV7-9|NA|TRBD2
TGTGCCAGTGGTTTCGGGGGGATGGATACGCAGTATTTT
CASGFGGMDTQYF
>TRBJ1-6|TRBV9|NA|NA
TGTGCCAGCAGTAGGGGCGGTTCACCCCTCCACTTT
CASSRGGSPLHF
>TRBJ1-2|TRBV5-1|NA|NA
TGCGCCAGCAGCTTGGCCCCGGGGGTTAACTATGGCTACACCTTC
CASSLAPGVNYGYTF
>TRBJ2-2|TRBV4-1|NA|NA
TGCGCCAGCAGCCAAGGTCCTGTACAGGCTGGTACCGGGGAGCTGTTTTTT
CASSQGPVQAGTGELFF
>TRBJ2-4|TRBV28|NA|TRBD2
TGTGCCAGCAGTTTATGGGATTCTACGTGGGGGGGGGCCAAAAACATTCAGTACTTC
CASSLWDSTWGGAKNIQYF
>TRBJ2-3|TRBV7-2|NA|TRBD2
TGTGCCAGCAGCTTCCTACTAGCGGGGCGCACAGATACGCAGTATTTT
CASSFLLAGRTDTQYF
>TRBJ1-1|TRBV14|NA|NA
TGTGCCAGCAGCCCCCGAGGCAGCCTTATGAACACTGAAGCTTTCTTT
CASSPRGSLMNTEAFF
>TRBJ2-1|TRBV9|NA|TRBD2
TGTGCCAGCAGCCCCCTAACAAGCGGGGGGCAGGCCAATGAGCAGTTCTTC
CASSPLTSGGQANEQFF
>TRBJ2-2|TRBV7-3|NA|NA
TGTGCCAGCAGCTTAATCAGGGCGAACACCGGGGAGCTGTTTTTT
CASSLIRANTGELFF
>TRBJ1-1|TRBV10-3|NA|TRBD1
TGTGCCATCGGGGAGACAGGGGGTCTATCTGAAGCTTTCTTT
CAIGETGGLSEAFF
>TRBJ1-2|TRBV9|NA|NA
TGTGCCAGCAGCGGGAACGAAAGGGGAAATGGCTACACCTTC
CASSGNERGNGYTF
>TRBJ2-7|TRBV4-1|NA|NA
TGCGCCAGCAGCCAAGTCAGTACGTCCTACGAGCAGTACTTC
CASSQVSTSYEQYF
>TRBJ1-2|TRBV9|NA|TRBD1
TGTGCCAGCAGCGTCAGTGGGACAGGGAATAACTATGGCTACACCTTC
CASSVSGTGNNYGYTF
>TRBJ1-1|TRBV6-6|NA|NA
TGTGCCAGCGCGACAGGTTTTGAAGCTTTCTTT
CASATGFEAFF
>TRBJ1-5|TRBV4-1|NA|TRBD1
TGCGCCAGCAGCCCCTGGGACAGCCATGATCAGCCCCAGCATTTT
CASSPWDSHDQPQHF
>TRBJ2-1|TRBV19|NA|NA
TGTGCCACAAGCCTCGGACACTCCGGCCTGTATGAGCAGTTCTTC
CATSLGHSGLYEQFF
>TRBJ2-1|TRBV9|once|TRBD2
TGTGCCAGCAGCGTAGGGGCGGGGGTCTCCTACAATGAGCAGTTCTTC
CASSVGAGVSYNEQFF
>TRBJ2-5|TRBV29-1|NA|TRBD1
TGCAGCGTCTCCCCCCCGACAGGGGAAGAGACCCAGTACTTC
CSVSPPTGEETQYF
>TRBJ1-1|TRBV2|NA|NA
TGTGCCAGCAGTGAAGCCCGGGGGGAAGGGAGTGAAGCTTTCTTT
CASSEARGEGSEAFF
>TRBJ1-4|TRBV6-5|few|TRBD1
TGTGCCAGCAGCCGGACAGGGGAAGGAGGTGAAAAACTGTTTTTT
CASSRTGEGGEKLFF
>TRBJ2-3|TRBV4-2|few|NA
TGTGCCAGCAGCTTTATGGGGGGTAGCACAGATACGCAGTATTTT
CASSFMGGSTDTQYF
>TRBJ1-1|TRBV9|NA|TRBD1
TGTGCCAGCAGCGGGGGACAGCTGAACACTGAAGCTTTCTTT
CASSGGQLNTEAFF
>TRBJ1-2|TRBV6-6|few|NA
TGTGCCAGCAGTTACTCGCGGGGATATGGCTACACCTTC
CASSYSRGYGYTF
>TRBJ2-2|TRBV6-6|NA|NA
TGTGCCAGCAGGGGGGGCACCGGGGAGCTGTTTTTT
CASRGGTGELFF
>TRBJ2-7|TRBV14|NA|NA
TGTGCCAGCAGCCCCTCAATATTACAGGGATCCTACGAGCAGTACTTC
CASSPSILQGSYEQYF
>TRBJ1-1|TRBV7-9|NA|TRBD1
TGTGCCAGCAGCTTAGCGCGGACAGGGGAGGGCACTGAAGCTTTCTTT
CASSLARTGEGTEAFF
>TRBJ1-2|TRBV29-1|NA|NA
TGCAGCGTTGTGCAGGCGAACTATGGCTACACCTTC
CSVVQANYGYTF
>TRBJ1-6|TRBV7-9|NA|TRBD1
TGTGCCAGCAGCCCGGGACAGATGTGGACACCCCTCCACTTT
CASSPGQMWTPLHF
>TRBJ2-1|TRBV29-1|NA|TRBD1
TGCAGCGCAAACTCCGGGACAGTTGGTAATGAGCAGTTCTTC
CSANSGTVGNEQFF
>TRBJ2-7|TRBV7-6|NA|NA
TGTGCCAGCAGCTTAGCGTATGGAGGGCTGGACGAGCAGTACTTC
CASSLAYGGLDEQYF
>TRBJ1-2|TRBV4-1|NA|TRBD1
TGCGCCAGCAGCCAAGTTGACAGGGGTGAAGGAGGCTACACCTTC
CASSQVDRGEGGYTF
>TRBJ2-1|TRBV7-8|NA|NA
TGTGCCAGCAGCTTAGTCGGGTACAATGAGCAGTTCTTC
CASSLVGYNEQFF
>TRBJ2-5|TRBV5-4|NA|TRBD1
TGTGCCAGCAGCCTGGACAGGGAGCAAGAGACCCAGTACTTC
CASSLDREQETQYF
>TRBJ2-1|TRBV4-1|NA|NA
TGCGCCAGCAGCCTCCATCACGGGTACAATGAGCAGTTCTTC
CASSLHHGYNEQFF
>TRBJ2-7|TRBV18|NA|NA
TGTGCCAGCTCACCAGGGGGAGGGGGCTACGAGCAGTACTTC
CASSPGGGGYEQYF
>TRBJ2-1|TRBV7-3|once|NA
TGTGCCAGCAGCTGGCAGGGGTACAATGAGCAGTTCTTC
CASSWQGYNEQFF
>TRBJ2-1|TRBV6-5|NA|TRBD1
TGTGCCAGCACCTCGACAGGGTGGGTCCCCAATGAGCAGTTCTTC
CASTSTGWVPNEQFF
>TRBJ1-1|TRBV28|few|TRBD1
TGTGCCAGCGAGGACAGGGGATCAGCTTTCTTT
CASEDRGSAFF
>TRBJ2-7|TRBV2|NA|NA
TGTGCCAGCAGTGTGTGGGAGTTTTCGGTGTACGAGCAGTACTTC
CASSVWEFSVYEQYF
>TRBJ2-3|TRBV29-1|NA|TRBD1
TGCAGCGGGACAGGGGGCCTCACAGATACGCAGTATTTT
CSGTGGLTDTQYF
>TRBJ2-4|TRBV7-9|NA|TRBD1
TGTGCCAGCAGCTTAGGGGGACAGGGTTCCTCCAAAAACATTCAGTACTTC
CASSLGGQGSSKNIQYF
>TRBJ2-4|TRBV5-1|NA|TRBD1
TGCGCCAGCAGCCCTACAGGGGCGGACATTCAGTACTTC
CASSPTGADIQYF
>TRBJ1-4|TRBV5-6|once|NA
TGTGCCAGCAGCTTTACAGATGTGGAAAAACTGTTTTTT
CASSFTDVEKLFF
>TRBJ1-2|TRBV4-1|NA|TRBD1
TGCGCCAGCAGCCCGGGACAGTCCTCCTATGGCTACACCTTC
CASSPGQSSYGYTF
>TRBJ2-1|TRBV7-3|NA|TRBD1
TGTGCCAGCAGCCCAGGGACAGGTTCAGGTAATGAGCAGTTCTTC
CASSPGTGSGNEQFF
>TRBJ1-1|TRBV7-9|NA|NA
TGTGCCAGCAGCTTAGTCCAGGGTGGGGGGACTGAAGCTTTCTTT
CASSLVQGGGTEAFF
>TRBJ2-7|TRBV11-2|NA|NA
TGTGCCAGCAGCCCAGTGCACTACGAGCAGTACTTC
CASSPVHYEQYF
>TRBJ2-7|TRBV6-6|NA|TRBD1
TGTGCCATTAGGCGGGGACAGGCAACTTATTACGAGCAGTACTTC
CAIRRGQATYYEQYF
>TRBJ2-2|TRBV7-9|NA|TRBD1
TGTGCCAGCAGCCCAACAGGGGTTACGAACACCGGGGAGCTGTTTTTT
CASSPTGVTNTGELFF
>TRBJ1-6|TRBV6-6|NA|NA
TGTGCCAGCAGTTACGAGGCAGCGGGACCCCTCCACTTT
CASSYEAAGPLHF
>TRBJ2-5|TRBV28|NA|TRBD2
TGTGCCAGCAGCCCGACGAGAGCGGGGGGGCAAGAGACCCAGTACTTC
CASSPTRAGGQETQYF
>TRBJ2-7|TRBV6-1|NA|NA
TGTGCCACCAGCACATACGAGCAGTACTTC
CATSTYEQYF
>TRBJ2-1|TRBV10-3|NA|TRBD2
TGTGCCATCAGTGAGTCCGGGGGGGGGTACTACAATGAGCAGTTCTTC
CAISESGGGYYNEQFF
>TRBJ1-6|TRBV6-1|NA|NA
TGTGCCAGCAGTGAAACGGGGGGTAATTCACCCCTCCACTTT
CASSETGGNSPLHF
>TRBJ2-1|TRBV5-1|NA|NA
TGCGCCAGCAGCTTGGAGGGGACCTACAATGAGCAGTTCTTC
CASSLEGTYNEQFF
>TRBJ2-2|TRBV28|NA|NA
TGTGCCAGCAGTTCCCGCCCAGGGTCCGGCACCGGGGAGCTGTTTTTT
CASSSRPGSGTGELFF
>TRBJ2-1|TRBV6-5|NA|NA
TGTGCCAGCAGTTTGGAGGGGAGCTCCTACAATGAGCAGTTCTTC
CASSLEGSSYNEQFF
>TRBJ1-4|TRBV19|NA|TRBD1
TGTGCCAGTAACAACGGAATTGGACAGGGCTATGAAAAACTGTTTTTT
CASNNGIGQGYEKLFF
>TRBJ1-2|TRBV7-9|NA|NA
TGTGCCAGCAGCTTAGAAACCAGGAGGGCGATCGATGGCTACACCTTC
CASSLETRRAIDGYTF